This TCR beta chain was sequenced for a study of blood T cell repertoires in COVID-19 (TCRdb year 2020). For the study in its entirety: Collaborator samples came from the United States, Italy and Spain and covered acute and convalescent phases of COVID-19. Where HLA class I and class II types were available, the types were taken from metadata supplied by the sample provider, not from assay-based typing. Nearly every sample came with metadata listing a de-identified subject ID, COVID-19 status, age in years and sex. Subjects who had been exposed to COVID-19, were actively infected with it, or had recovered from it provided the deeply sampled blood TCRbeta repertoires that made up the dataset. The material from the prospective study consisted of cDNA or gDNA derived from T cells, B-cell-depleted T cells, or PBMCs. A freely available public database, intended as a resource for researchers studying the immune response to SARS-CoV-2, is where the repertoires were released. The samples were drawn from the first 160 participants of the ongoing ImmuneRACE study and from 1,254 subjects provided by 6 global collaborators.

Whole blood was collected in K2EDTA tubes by collaborating institutions according to the institutions' own protocols. Collaborator samples were shipped for TCRbeta analysis as frozen whole blood, isolated PBMCs, or DNA extracted from either sample type. Regarding this clone: Its specific antigen is unknown. No base quality information exists; no much larger clone differs at one position.

The immunoSEQ Assay, a bias-controlled multiplex PCR, was used to amplify TCRbeta CDR3 regions from genomic DNA. The original pipeline was this. Within the assay, amplification of reference gene primers was used to estimate how many nucleated cells each sample contained. Sequence reads were collapsed and filtered to measure the absolute abundance of every unique TCRbeta CDR3 rearrangement. For each sample, productive Simpson clonality was calculated by taking the square root of Simpson's diversity index across productive rearrangements. TCRdb took this table from immuneACCESS and kept in-frame rearrangements with V and J called. Such tables lack part of the clones; where checked against another copy, unresolved V genes explain under half of the gap, and the rest is unexplained. V and J calls and clone size follow that table, whereas D and trimming were derived from the DNA. For this sample the table gives about 26,000 clones, of which 85% to 90% were detected only once. The ten largest make up 1.5% to 2% of the sample.

Study-wide findings and limitations: How much clinical and demographic metadata was included differed by source and by participant, and the metadata was provided uncurated.

This receptor was obtained from a woman aged 55-70 years with active COVID-19. Input material: peripheral blood.

The CDR3 protein sequence reads: CASSRTTGSTYEQYF. The sequenced DNA: TGTGCCAGTAGTAGGACCACGGGGTCCACCTACGAGCAGTACTTC. The sequence is built from TRBV19 and TRBJ2-7; TRBD2 is possibly the D segment (5 matching bases). V was cut back by 4 bases and J by 2 bases, leaving a gap of 15 bases between them. From the cysteine through the phenylalanine, the CDR3 covers 15 amino acids. Only CDR3 DNA remains: 45 bases, in frame from the first base. The germline V gene (reference sequence) specifies LNHDA as CDR1 and SQIVND as CDR2.